The 25 T cell receptor beta chains given below trace back to one sample, sequenced in a study of CD8 T cells in Susac syndrome. An amount of RNA that ranged from roughly 0.5 to 1 ug was reverse transcribed with random hexamers. From the immunoSEQ multiplex PCR reads, TCRdb called clonotypes with MiXCR, one entry per CDR3 protein. The sample lists roughly 250,000 distinct CDR3 sequences; around 96% were seen once. The sample taken for sequencing was CD4+ T cells from PBMCs. Source of these receptors: a human donor with Susac syndrome.

This chain connects TRBV30 to TRBJ2-1; possible D gene TRBD2, 6 bases. The CDR3 is 15 residues long. Germline values: CDR1 GTSNPN, CDR2 SVGIG (reference sequence). Trimming removed 0 bases from V and 2 bases from J, with 11 bases in between. The CDR3 loop reads CAWSVLASPYNEQFF. Written as DNA, the CDR3 is TGTGCCTGGAGTGTACTAGCCTCACCCTACAATGAGCAGTTCTTC.

This chain connects TRBV30 to TRBJ2-7; perhaps TRBD1 as D (5 bases). V lost 0 bases to trimming and J lost 3 bases, with 15 bases between them. There are 15 residues in the CDR3. From germline, CDR1 is GTSNPN and CDR2 SVGIG (reference sequence). The CDR3 here is CAWSVLGQGNYEQYF. Here the CDR3 DNA reads TGTGCCTGGAGTGTACTTGGGCAGGGCAACTACGAGCAGTACTTC.

The CDR3 region is CASSLGRQETQYF. CDR3 DNA sequence: TGCGCCAGCAGCCTTGGACGTCAAGAGACCCAGTACTTC. The V gene is TRBV5-1, the J gene TRBJ2-5; D not certain. Germline V gene lookup returns CDR1 SGHRS and CDR2 YFSETQ. The germline V and J ends were trimmed by 4 bases and 2 bases, with 9 bases remaining between them. CDR3 length: 13 residues.

This clonotype was seen just once. This CDR3 reads CATSRQDTDTQYF. Here the CDR3 DNA reads TGTGCCACCAGCAGACAGGACACAGATACGCAGTATTTT. V gene TRBV15 combines with J gene TRBJ2-3; D is ambiguous. This CDR3 is 13 amino acids long. V shed 2 bases and J shed 2 bases, with 5 bases lying between them. CDR1 and CDR2 from the germline V gene are LNHNV and YYDKDF (reference sequence).

V is TRBV7-8 and J is TRBJ2-3; D not certain. Deletions cut 8 bases from V and 7 bases from J, with 10 bases between. The CDR3 is 11 residues long. Germline-derived CDR1 and CDR2 are SGHVS and FQNEAQ. This CDR3 is CASASTNTQYF. CDR3 nucleotide sequence: TGTGCCAGCGCGTCGACAAATACGCAGTATTTT.

The rearrangement links TRBV12-3 or TRBV12-4 to TRBJ2-1, with D perhaps assigned TRBD1 or TRBD2 (6 bases each). V was cut by 1 base and J by 2 bases, with 12 bases left in between. CDR3 length equals 16 residues. The CDR3 reads CASSLGHGGAYNEQFF. CDR3 nucleotides: TGTGCCAGCAGTTTAGGTCACGGGGGCGCCTACAATGAGCAGTTCTTC.

Only one count was recorded for this clonotype. The rearrangement joins TRBV9 to TRBJ2-7, with TRBD2 matching 14 bases. V trimming: 4 bases; J trimming: 9 bases; junction bases outside the gene matches: 9. The CDR3 extends over 15 amino acids. CDR1 is SGDLS, CDR2 YYNGEE, per germline. CDR3 nucleotide sequence: TGTGCCAGCAGCCCTACGGGACTAGCGGGAGCCTTGCAGTACTTC. This encodes CASSPTGLAGALQYF.

The V and J genes are TRBV5-1 and TRBJ1-2, with D possibly being TRBD1 (6 bases). Trimming took off 4 bases at V and 6 bases at J, with 10 bases between the two ends. The germline CDR1 and CDR2 sequences are SGHRS and YFSETQ. This CDR3 has 12 amino acids. This chain's CDR3 is CASSRRTDGYTF. The CDR3 DNA reads as TGCGCCAGCAGCCGAAGGACAGATGGCTACACCTTC. Complete variable domain (other parts from reference TRBV5-1 and TRBJ1-2): KAGVTQTPRYLIKTRGQQVTLSCSPISGHRSVSWYQQTPGQGLQFLFEYFSETQRNKGNFPGRFSGRQFSNSRSEMNVSTLELGDSALYLCASSRRTDGYTFGSGTRLTVV.

This clonotype was seen a handful of times. The CDR3 loop reads CASSDRANQPQHF. CDR3 bases: TGTGCCAGCAGTGACAGGGCCAATCAGCCCCAGCATTTT. This chain joins TRBV6-1 and TRBJ1-5; D is possibly TRBD1 (5 bases). CDR3 length equals 13 residues. The germline gives CDR1 MNHNS, CDR2 SASEGT. Trimming took off 3 bases at V and 3 bases at J, with 6 bases between the two ends.

The gene calls are TRBV20-1 and TRBJ2-7; 7 bases fit TRBD2. Losses at the gene ends were 4 bases for V and 6 bases for J; bases not matched to a gene: 12. The CDR3 sequence is 14 residues long. CDR1 and CDR2 (germline): DFQATT, SNEGSKA (reference sequence). CDR3 bases: TGCAGTGCTACCCGGACTAGGCCCCTACCCGAGCAGTACTTC. Amino acid sequence: CSATRTRPLPEQYF.

The chain combines TRBV5-1 with TRBJ2-7; the D is unclear. The CDR3 has 14 residues. CDR1 is SGHRS, CDR2 YFSETQ, per germline. The germline V and J ends were trimmed by 2 bases and 6 bases, with 15 bases remaining between them. The DNA for the CDR3 is TGCGCCAGCAGCTTTTGGGATAGCAATCTCGAGCAGTACTTC. Encoded protein: CASSFWDSNLEQYF.

The chain carries TRBV29-1 and TRBJ2-3; maybe TRBD2 (6 bases). Trimming pared 4 bases from V and 1 base from J, leaving 9 bases between. The CDR3 runs to 13 residues. CDR1 SQVTM and CDR2 ANQGSEA come from the germline V gene. The CDR3 reads CSVAASGTDTQYF. As DNA, the CDR3 is TGCAGCGTTGCGGCTAGCGGCACAGATACGCAGTATTTT.

This clonotype was observed a single time. In nucleotides, the CDR3 is TGTGCCAGCAGCTTGCTCGAATATGAGCAGTTCTTC. Translated, it gives CASSLLEYEQFF. The genes are TRBV7-9 and TRBJ2-1, with unresolved D. CDR1 and CDR2 from the germline V gene are SEHNR and FQNEAQ (reference sequence). The CDR3 extends over 12 amino acids. Trimming left V 3 bases short and J 8 bases short, with 8 bases between.

The chain links TRBV29-1 to TRBJ2-2; TRBD2 agrees at 9 bases. The CDR3 totals 15 residues. The trim removed 2 bases at V and 6 bases at J, leaving 7 bases unmatched. Germline V lookup: CDR1 SQVTM, CDR2 ANQGSEA. Written as DNA, the CDR3 is TGCAGCGTTGAAAGCCAGCGGGAGGCGGCCGGGGAGCTGTTTTTT. Its translation: CSVESQREAAGELFF.

This chain joins TRBV28 and TRBJ1-1; D is possibly TRBD1 (5 bases). Deletions cut 5 bases from V and 4 bases from J, with 17 bases between. Germline lookup yields CDR1 MDHEN and CDR2 SYDVKM. The CDR3 loop spans 15 amino acids. The CDR3 is CASSPPGTGGTEAFF. As DNA, the CDR3 is TGTGCCAGCAGTCCGCCAGGTACCGGGGGCACTGAAGCTTTCTTT.

This chain connects TRBV15 to TRBJ2-1; 11 positions match TRBD2. In germline, CDR1 is LNHNV, CDR2 YYDKDF (reference sequence). With V trimmed by 0 bases and J by 6 bases, 1 base remained unmatched. This CDR3 has 15 residues. CDR3 sequence: CATSRELAGGNEQFF. In nucleotides, the CDR3 is TGTGCCACCAGCAGAGAGCTAGCGGGAGGCAATGAGCAGTTCTTC.

The CDR3 loop reads CASRASGSETQYF. In DNA, the CDR3 is TGTGCCAGCAGAGCTAGTGGATCGGAGACCCAGTACTTC. This rearrangement joins TRBV25-1 to TRBJ2-5; no definite D call. The V end lost 6 bases, the J end lost 5 bases, and 13 bases lay between the germline ends. The CDR3 has 13 residues. Germline loops: CDR1 MGHDK, CDR2 SYGVNS.

The genes are TRBV2 and TRBJ1-5; no clear D. CDR1 SNHLY and CDR2 FYNNEI come from the germline V gene. This CDR3 spans 13 amino acids. V lost 3 bases and J lost 6, with 9 bases in between. In nucleotides, the CDR3 is TGTGCCAGCAGTGACGCGCGGACTCAGCCCCAGCATTTT. Protein: CASSDARTQPQHF.

The chain joins TRBV30 to TRBJ1-1, with D unresolved. The V gene lost 4 bases and the J gene lost 7 bases, with 16 bases spanning the gap. The V gene's germline CDR1 is GTSNPN and CDR2 SVGIG (reference sequence). The length of the CDR3 is 13 residues. The CDR3 DNA reads as TGTGCCTGGACCCCTGATGGCTTCCTTGAAGCTTTCTTT. Encoded protein: CAWTPDGFLEAFF.

The rearrangement links TRBV2 to TRBJ2-3, with D uncertain. V was pared by 3 bases and J by 2 bases, with 6 bases between. CDR1 and CDR2 from the germline V gene are SNHLY and FYNNEI. The CDR3 consists of 13 residues. This CDR3 reads CASSEGTTDTQYF. CDR3 sequence (DNA): TGTGCCAGCAGTGAGGGAACCACAGATACGCAGTATTTT. The complete variable domain, with remaining parts taken from reference TRBV2 and TRBJ2-3, reads EPEVTQTPSHQVTQMGQEVILRCVPISNHLYFYWYRQILGQKVEFLVSFYNNEISEKSEIFDDQFSVERPDGSNFTLKIRSTKLEDSAMYFCASSEGTTDTQYFGPGTRLTVL.

CDR3 protein: CSVNPTSPTDTQYF. CDR3 sequence (DNA): TGCAGCGTTAATCCGACTAGCCCCACAGATACGCAGTATTTT. The chain uses TRBV29-1 and TRBJ2-3, with TRBD2 identical over 7 bases. The V segment lost 5 bases and the J segment 2 bases; nucleotides outside the gene matches: 7. There are 14 residues in the CDR3. Germline CDR1 SQVTM, CDR2 ANQGSEA.

This chain connects TRBV18 to TRBJ2-2; 8 nucleotides align to TRBD1. Germline V lookup: CDR1 KGHSH, CDR2 LQKENI. This CDR3 is 15 amino acids long. V lost 3 bases, J lost 5 bases, and 5 bases stayed unmatched. CDR3 protein: CASSPDRDRTGELFF. The CDR3 DNA reads as TGTGCCAGCTCACCGGACAGGGATCGTACCGGGGAGCTGTTTTTT.

J is TRBJ1-1 and V is TRBV27, with D uncertain. V was pared by 6 bases and J by 1 base, with 3 bases between. Germline assignment: CDR1 MNHEY and CDR2 SMNVEV (reference sequence). The CDR3 totals 11 residues. The CDR3 sequence: CASSKNTEAFF. The CDR3 DNA follows: TGTGCCAGCAGCAAGAACACTGAAGCTTTCTTT.

CDR3 protein: CASSYYGATNEKLFF. The CDR3 DNA is TGTGCCAGCAGCTATTACGGTGCAACTAATGAAAAACTGTTTTTT. The genes are TRBV4-2 and TRBJ1-4; D not resolved. Deletions cut 5 bases from V and 0 bases from J, with 10 bases between. Germline loops: CDR1 LGHNA, CDR2 YNFKEQ. This CDR3 contains 15 residues.

V gene TRBV29-1 combines with J gene TRBJ2-2; 14 positions match TRBD2. CDR1 is SQVTM, CDR2 ANQGSEA, per germline. The length of the CDR3 is 17 residues. The junction had 7 bases not matched to a gene; V was cut back by 4 bases and J by 3 bases. The CDR3 sequence: CSVAGTSGSKDTGELFF. The CDR3 DNA sequence: TGCAGCGTTGCCGGGACTAGCGGGAGTAAAGACACCGGGGAGCTGTTTTTT.